One sample yielded the 5 T cell receptor beta chains listed below, sequenced in a study of cytomegalovirus exposure and HLA in healthy donors. Researchers ran the PCR with 60 Vbeta and 13 Jbeta primers. Measured with immunoSEQ multiplex PCR; TCRdb has only the in-frame clones, and not every one. Of about 150,000 clones listed, 65% to 90% are singletons. The source material was PBMCs. These receptors originate from a woman between 18 and 29 years old in good health and CMV-seronegative.

To note about this clone: This sample also contains other DNA sequences that code for the same CDR3. The J gene is TRBJ2-5, the V gene TRBV5-1; TRBD1 is a possible D gene (6 bases). The CDR3 extends over 14 amino acids. V shed 4 bases and J shed 2 bases, with 12 bases lying between them. CDR1 and CDR2 from the germline V gene are SGHRS and YFSETQ. The CDR3 nucleotides read TGCGCCAGCAGCCCCGGGACAACTCAAGAGACCCAGTACTTC. Translation gives CASSPGTTQETQYF.

The V call is TRBV12-5, the J call TRBJ2-4; D is perhaps TRBD2 (5 bases). The CDR3 spans 15 residues. CDR1 and CDR2 from the germline V gene are LGHNT and FRNRAP. Trimming left V 1 base short and J 1 base short, with 8 bases between. CDR3 sequence (DNA): TGTGCTAGTGGTTTGGGTGAGGGCGCCAAAAACATTCAGTACTTC. It codes for CASGLGEGAKNIQYF. Looking up the rest from reference TRBV12-5 and TRBJ2-4 gives the full variable domain: DARVTQTPRHKVTEMGQEVTMRCQPILGHNTVFWYRQTMMQGLELLAYFRNRAPLDDSGMPKDRFSAEMPDATLATLKIQPSEPRDSAVYFCASGLGEGAKNIQYFGAGTRLSVL.

This chain uses TRBV19 with TRBJ1-5; 10 nucleotides match TRBD1. Germline V gives CDR1 LNHDA, CDR2 SQIVND (reference sequence). V dropped 4 bases and J dropped 4; count of bases not matched to a gene: 1. The CDR3 runs 14 residues. The CDR3 nucleotides are TGTGCCAGTAGTAGGACAGGGGGAAATCAGCCCCAGCATTTT. Residues: CASSRTGGNQPQHF.

A few counts support this clone. V usage is TRBV6-5 and J usage is TRBJ2-3; possible D gene TRBD1, 6 bases. Trimming stripped 6 bases from V and 4 bases from J, with 14 bases between. CDR1 and CDR2 (germline): MNHEY, SVGAGI. This CDR3 contains 14 residues. CDR3 DNA: TGTGCCAGCAGGGGGAACAGGGAAGCAGATACGCAGTATTTT. Translation gives CASRGNREADTQYF.

A single count supports this clone. This CDR3 is CASSRHNNEQFF. The CDR3 DNA reads as TGTGCCAGCAGCCGACACAACAATGAGCAGTTCTTC. The V gene is TRBV28, the J gene TRBJ2-1; no clear D. The germline V and J ends were trimmed by 6 bases and 5 bases, with 8 bases remaining between them. There are 12 residues in the CDR3. The germline V gene has CDR1 MDHEN and CDR2 SYDVKM.